The clone carrying this TCR beta chain appeared a single time. Its matching antigen is unknown. The PCR used 60 Vbeta and 13 Jbeta primers. Profiling relied on immunoSEQ multiplex PCR, and the TCRdb table lists in-frame clones only, not all of them. There are more than 95,000 clones in the sample; 60% to 80% occur only once, and 3.3% lies in the top ten. This sample was taken from a study of cytomegalovirus exposure and HLA in healthy donors. Study-level results: It was reported in a later analysis that an Asian-associated ancestry cluster showed fewer N-insertions than the roughly 620-donor mean.

The CDR3 consists of 13 residues. Trimming cost V 3 bases and J 4 bases, with 7 bases left between them. Germline values: CDR1 SGHAT, CDR2 FQDESV (reference sequence). The gene calls are TRBV11-1 and TRBJ2-1; D uncertain. The sequence was obtained from a woman aged 50 to 65 in good health and CMV-seronegative. The sample was PBMCs. Written as DNA, the CDR3 is TGTGCCAGCAGCTTCACAGTTTACAATGAGCAGTTCTTC. It yields the protein CASSFTVYNEQFF. The whole variable domain, remainder taken from reference TRBV11-1 and TRBJ2-1, is EAEVAQSPRYKITEKSQAVAFWCDPISGHATLYWYRQILGQGPELLVQFQDESVVDDSQLPKDRFSAERLKGVDSTLKIQPAELGDSAMYLCASSFTVYNEQFFGPGTRLTVL.